This T cell receptor (beta chain) was sequenced in a study of beta chain features in type 1 diabetes. Study-level results: TCRB CDR3s were moderately but significantly shorter in Type 1 diabetes patients in all four CD4+ subsets. A closer apparent resemblance between naive, central memory and Treg TCRB repertoires was seen in patients than in healthy donors. The analysis here could not establish whether HLA type shapes TCRB rearrangement.

Expressed TCRB transcripts were sequenced because the isolated RNA had all been reverse transcribed beforehand. The method was immunoSEQ multiplex PCR; TCRdb's version includes in-frame clones alone and lacks a portion of them. Of some 150,000 clones in the sample, roughly 9% were seen once. Markers CD45RO/CCR7/CD25/CD127/CD95/CD27 served to sort CD4+ naive, central memory, regulatory and stem cell-like memory cells. In all sorted populations, purity surpassed 95%. CDR3 length equals 13 residues. V was pared by 4 bases and J by 8 bases, with 4 bases of the junction left unmatched. The germline CDR1 and CDR2 sequences are SGHRS and YFSETQ. Regarding this clone: What it binds is unknown.

Sequencing was done on a sample of central memory CD4+ T cells from blood. This TCR derives from a woman under 40 with type 1 diabetes. J is TRBJ1-4 and V is TRBV5-1; 8 positions match TRBD1. For the CDR3, the DNA is TGCGCCAGCAGCAACGGACAGGGCGAAAAACTGTTTTTT. Translation: CASSNGQGEKLFF.